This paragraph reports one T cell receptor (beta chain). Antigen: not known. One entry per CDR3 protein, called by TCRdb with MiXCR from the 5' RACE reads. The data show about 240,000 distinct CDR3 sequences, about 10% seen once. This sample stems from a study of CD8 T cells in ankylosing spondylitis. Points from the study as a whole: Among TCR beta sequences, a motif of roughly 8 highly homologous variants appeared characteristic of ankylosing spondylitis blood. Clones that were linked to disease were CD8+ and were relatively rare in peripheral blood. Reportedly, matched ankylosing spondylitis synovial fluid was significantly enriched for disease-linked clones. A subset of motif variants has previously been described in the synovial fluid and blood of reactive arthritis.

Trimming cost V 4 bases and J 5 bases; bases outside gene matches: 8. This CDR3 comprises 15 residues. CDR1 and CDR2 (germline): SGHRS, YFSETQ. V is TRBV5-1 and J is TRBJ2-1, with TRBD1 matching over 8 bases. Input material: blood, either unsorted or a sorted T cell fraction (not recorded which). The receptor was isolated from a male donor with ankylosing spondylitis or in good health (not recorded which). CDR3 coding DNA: TGCGCCAGCAGCGTCATCCCAGGGGGCCACAATGAGCAGTTCTTC. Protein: CASSVIPGGHNEQFF.